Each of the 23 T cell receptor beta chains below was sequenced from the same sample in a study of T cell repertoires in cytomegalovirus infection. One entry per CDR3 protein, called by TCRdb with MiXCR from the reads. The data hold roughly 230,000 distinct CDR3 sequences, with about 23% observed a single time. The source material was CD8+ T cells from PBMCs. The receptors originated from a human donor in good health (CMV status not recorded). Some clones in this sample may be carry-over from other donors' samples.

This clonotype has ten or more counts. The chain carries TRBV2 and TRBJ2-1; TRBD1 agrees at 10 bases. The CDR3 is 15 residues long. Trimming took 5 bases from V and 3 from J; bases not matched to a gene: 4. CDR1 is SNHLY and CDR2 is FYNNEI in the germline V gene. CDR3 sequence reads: CASSPRDRGYNEQFF. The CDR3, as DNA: TGTGCCAGCAGTCCCCGGGACAGGGGCTACAATGAGCAGTTCTTC.

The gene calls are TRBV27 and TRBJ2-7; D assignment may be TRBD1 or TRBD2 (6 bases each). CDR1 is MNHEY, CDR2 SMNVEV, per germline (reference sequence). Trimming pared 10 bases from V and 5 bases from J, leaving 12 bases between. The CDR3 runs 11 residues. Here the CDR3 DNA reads TGTGCCACCGGCCGGGGGCACGAGCAGTACTTC. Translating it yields CATGRGHEQYF.

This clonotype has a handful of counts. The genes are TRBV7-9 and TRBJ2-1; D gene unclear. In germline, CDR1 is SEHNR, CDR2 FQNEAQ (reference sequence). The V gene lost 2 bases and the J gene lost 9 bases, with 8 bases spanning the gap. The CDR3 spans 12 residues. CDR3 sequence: CASSLMGIEQFF. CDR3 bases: TGTGCCAGCAGCTTAATGGGGATTGAGCAGTTCTTC.

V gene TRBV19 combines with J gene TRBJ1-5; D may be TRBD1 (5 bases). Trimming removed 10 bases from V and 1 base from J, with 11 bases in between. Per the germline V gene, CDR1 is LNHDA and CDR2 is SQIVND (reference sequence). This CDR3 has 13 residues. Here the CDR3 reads CATGTASNQPQHF. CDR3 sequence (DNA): TGTGCCACCGGGACGGCGAGCAATCAGCCCCAGCATTTT.

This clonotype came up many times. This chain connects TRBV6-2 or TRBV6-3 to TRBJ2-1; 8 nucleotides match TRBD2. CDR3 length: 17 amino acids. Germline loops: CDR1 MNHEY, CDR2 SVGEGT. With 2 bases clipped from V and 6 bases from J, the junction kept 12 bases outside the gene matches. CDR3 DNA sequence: TGTGCCAGCAGTTACCTACGGACTAGCCGGGTCCTCAATGAGCAGTTCTTC. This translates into CASSYLRTSRVLNEQFF.

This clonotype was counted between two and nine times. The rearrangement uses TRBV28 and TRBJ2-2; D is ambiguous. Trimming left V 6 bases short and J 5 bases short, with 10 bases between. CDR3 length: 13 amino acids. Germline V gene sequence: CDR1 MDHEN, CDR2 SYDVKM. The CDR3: CASRSHRTGELFF. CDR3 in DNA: TGTGCCAGCAGGTCTCACAGAACCGGGGAGCTGTTTTTT.

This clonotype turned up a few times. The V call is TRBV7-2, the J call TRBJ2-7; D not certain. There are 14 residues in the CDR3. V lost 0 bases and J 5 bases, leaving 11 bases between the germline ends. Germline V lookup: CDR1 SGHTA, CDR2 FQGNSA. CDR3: CASSLAASPHEQYF. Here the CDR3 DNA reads TGTGCCAGCAGCTTAGCGGCTAGTCCCCACGAGCAGTACTTC. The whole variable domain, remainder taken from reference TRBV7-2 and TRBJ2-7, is GAGVSQSPSNKVTEKGKDVELRCDPISGHTALYWYRQSLGQGLEFLIYFQGNSAPDKSGLPSDRFSAERTGGSVSTLTIQRTQQEDSAVYLCASSLAASPHEQYFGPGTRLTVT.

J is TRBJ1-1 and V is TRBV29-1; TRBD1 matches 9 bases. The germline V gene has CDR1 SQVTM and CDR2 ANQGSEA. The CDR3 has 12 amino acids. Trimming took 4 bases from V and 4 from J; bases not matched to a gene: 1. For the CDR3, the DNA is TGCAGCGTTGCGACAGGGGGCACTGAAGCTTTCTTT. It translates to CSVATGGTEAFF.

CDR3: CASSQLRDGWSRTQYF. DNA for the CDR3: TGTGCCAGCAGCCAACTTCGGGACGGCTGGTCCAGGACCCAGTACTTC. The V gene is TRBV3-1, the J gene TRBJ2-5; perhaps D is TRBD1 or TRBD2 (5 bases each). Germline V gene lookup returns CDR1 LGHDT and CDR2 YNNKEL (reference sequence). With 2 bases removed from V and 7 bases from J, the gap between germline ends came to 20 bases. This CDR3 has 16 residues.

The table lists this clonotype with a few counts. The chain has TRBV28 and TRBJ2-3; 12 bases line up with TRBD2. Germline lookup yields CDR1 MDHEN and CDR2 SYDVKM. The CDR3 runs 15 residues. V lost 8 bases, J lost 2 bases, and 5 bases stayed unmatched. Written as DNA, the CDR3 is TGTGCCAGCGGGGGGACTAGCGGGCTCACAGATACGCAGTATTTT. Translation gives CASGGTSGLTDTQYF.

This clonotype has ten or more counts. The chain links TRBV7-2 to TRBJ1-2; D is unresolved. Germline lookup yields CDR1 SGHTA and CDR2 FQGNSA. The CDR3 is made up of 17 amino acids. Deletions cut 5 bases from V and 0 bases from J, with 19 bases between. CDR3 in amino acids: CASSPTGGFRTNYGYTF. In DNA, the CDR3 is TGTGCCAGCAGCCCAACCGGCGGGTTCAGAACTAACTATGGCTACACCTTC.

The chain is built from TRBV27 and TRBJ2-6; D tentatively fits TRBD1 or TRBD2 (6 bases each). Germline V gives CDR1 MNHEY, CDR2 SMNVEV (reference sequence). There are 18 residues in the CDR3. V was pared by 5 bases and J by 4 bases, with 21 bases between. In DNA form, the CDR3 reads TGTGCCAGCAGTCGGGCCTGGGGGGCGCTTAAGGGGGCCAACGTCCTGACTTTC. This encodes CASSRAWGALKGANVLTF.

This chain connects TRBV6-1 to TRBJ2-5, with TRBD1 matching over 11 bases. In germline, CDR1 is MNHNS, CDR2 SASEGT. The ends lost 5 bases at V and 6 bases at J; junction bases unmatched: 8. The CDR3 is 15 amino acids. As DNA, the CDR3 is TGTGCCAGCAGTCCGGGGACAGGGGGTTTAAAGACCCAGTACTTC. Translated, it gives CASSPGTGGLKTQYF.

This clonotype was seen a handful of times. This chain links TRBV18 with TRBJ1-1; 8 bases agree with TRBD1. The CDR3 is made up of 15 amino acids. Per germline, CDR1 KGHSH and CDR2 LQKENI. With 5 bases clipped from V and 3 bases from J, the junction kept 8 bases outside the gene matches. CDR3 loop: CASSGSRTGYTEAFF. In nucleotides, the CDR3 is TGTGCCAGCTCAGGGTCTCGGACAGGGTACACTGAAGCTTTCTTT. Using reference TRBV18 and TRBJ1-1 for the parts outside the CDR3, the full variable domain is NAGVMQNPRHLVRRRGQEARLRCSPMKGHSHVYWYRQLPEEGLKFMVYLQKENIIDESGMPKERFSAEFPKEGPSILRIQQVVRGDSAAYFCASSGSRTGYTEAFFGQGTRLTVV.

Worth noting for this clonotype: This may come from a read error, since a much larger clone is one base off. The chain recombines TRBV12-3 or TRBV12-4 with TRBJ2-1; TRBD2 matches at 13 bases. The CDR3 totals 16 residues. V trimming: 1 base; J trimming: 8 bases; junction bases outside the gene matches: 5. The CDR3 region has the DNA TGTGCCAGCAGTTTAGAGGGGACTAGCGGGGAGCATGAGCAGTTCTTC. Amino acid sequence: CASSLEGTSGEHEQFF.

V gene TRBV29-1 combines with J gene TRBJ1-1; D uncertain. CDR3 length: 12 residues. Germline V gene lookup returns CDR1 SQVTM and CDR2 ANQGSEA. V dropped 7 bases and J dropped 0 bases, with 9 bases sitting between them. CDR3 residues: CSGGRMNTEAFF. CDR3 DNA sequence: TGCAGCGGCGGAAGGATGAACACTGAAGCTTTCTTT. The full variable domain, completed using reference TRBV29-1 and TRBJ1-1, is SAVISQKPSRDICQRGTSLTIQCQVDSQVTMMFWYRQQPGQSLTLIATANQGSEATYESGFVIDKFPISRPNLTFSTLTVSNMSPEDSSIYLCSGGRMNTEAFFGQGTRLTVV.

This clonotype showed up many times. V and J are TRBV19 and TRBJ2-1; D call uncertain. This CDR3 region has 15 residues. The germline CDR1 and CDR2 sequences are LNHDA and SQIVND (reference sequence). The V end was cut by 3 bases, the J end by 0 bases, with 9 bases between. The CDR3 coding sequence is TGTGCCAGTAGTATCGGGTGGAGCTCCTACAATGAGCAGTTCTTC. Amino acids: CASSIGWSSYNEQFF. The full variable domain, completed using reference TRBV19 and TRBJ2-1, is DGGITQSPKYLFRKEGQNVTLSCEQNLNHDAMYWYRQDPGQGLRLIYYSQIVNDFQKGDIAEGYSVSREKKESFPLTVTSAQKNPTAFYLCASSIGWSSYNEQFFGPGTRLTVL.

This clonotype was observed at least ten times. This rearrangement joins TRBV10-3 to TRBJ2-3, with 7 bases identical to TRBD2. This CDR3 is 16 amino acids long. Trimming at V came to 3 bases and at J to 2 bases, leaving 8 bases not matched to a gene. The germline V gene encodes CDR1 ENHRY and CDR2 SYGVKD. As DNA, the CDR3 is TGTGCCATCAGTGAACGGCGGGGGACCTACACAGATACGCAGTATTTT. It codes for CAISERRGTYTDTQYF.

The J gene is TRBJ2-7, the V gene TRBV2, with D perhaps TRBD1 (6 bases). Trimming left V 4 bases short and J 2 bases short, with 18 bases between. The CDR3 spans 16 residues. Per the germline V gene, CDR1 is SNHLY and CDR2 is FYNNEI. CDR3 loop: CASSASGQGPAYEQYF. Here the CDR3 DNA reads TGTGCCAGCAGTGCCTCTGGGCAGGGGCCCGCCTACGAGCAGTACTTC.

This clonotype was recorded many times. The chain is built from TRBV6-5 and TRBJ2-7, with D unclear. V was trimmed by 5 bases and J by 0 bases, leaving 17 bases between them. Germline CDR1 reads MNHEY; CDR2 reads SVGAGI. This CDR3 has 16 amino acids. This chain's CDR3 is CASSQYARVNSYEQYF. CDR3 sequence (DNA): TGTGCCAGCAGTCAATATGCCCGAGTAAACTCCTACGAGCAGTACTTC.

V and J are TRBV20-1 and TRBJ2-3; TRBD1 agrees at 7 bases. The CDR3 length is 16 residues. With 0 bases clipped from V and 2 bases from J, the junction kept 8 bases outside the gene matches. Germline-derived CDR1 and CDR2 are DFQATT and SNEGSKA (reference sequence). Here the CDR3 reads CSARDWVGQDTDTQYF. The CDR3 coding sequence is TGCAGTGCTAGAGATTGGGTTGGACAGGACACAGATACGCAGTATTTT.

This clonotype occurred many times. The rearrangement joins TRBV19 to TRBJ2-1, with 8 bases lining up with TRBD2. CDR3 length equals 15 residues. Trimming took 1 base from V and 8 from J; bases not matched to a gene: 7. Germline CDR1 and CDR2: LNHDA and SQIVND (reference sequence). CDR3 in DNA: TGTGCCAGTAGTATAGCCGGGGGGGCCATGGATGAGCAGTTCTTC. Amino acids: CASSIAGGAMDEQFF. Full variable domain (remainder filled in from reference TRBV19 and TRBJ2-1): DGGITQSPKYLFRKEGQNVTLSCEQNLNHDAMYWYRQDPGQGLRLIYYSQIVNDFQKGDIAEGYSVSREKKESFPLTVTSAQKNPTAFYLCASSIAGGAMDEQFFGPGTRLTVL.

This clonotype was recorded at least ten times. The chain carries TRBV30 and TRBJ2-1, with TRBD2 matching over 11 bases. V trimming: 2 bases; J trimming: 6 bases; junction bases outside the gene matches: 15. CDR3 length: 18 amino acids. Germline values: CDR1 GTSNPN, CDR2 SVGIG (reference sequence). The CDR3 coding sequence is TGTGCCTGGAGTCCCCTCCTAAGACTAGCGGGGTACGTCAATGAGCAGTTCTTC. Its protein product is CAWSPLLRLAGYVNEQFF.